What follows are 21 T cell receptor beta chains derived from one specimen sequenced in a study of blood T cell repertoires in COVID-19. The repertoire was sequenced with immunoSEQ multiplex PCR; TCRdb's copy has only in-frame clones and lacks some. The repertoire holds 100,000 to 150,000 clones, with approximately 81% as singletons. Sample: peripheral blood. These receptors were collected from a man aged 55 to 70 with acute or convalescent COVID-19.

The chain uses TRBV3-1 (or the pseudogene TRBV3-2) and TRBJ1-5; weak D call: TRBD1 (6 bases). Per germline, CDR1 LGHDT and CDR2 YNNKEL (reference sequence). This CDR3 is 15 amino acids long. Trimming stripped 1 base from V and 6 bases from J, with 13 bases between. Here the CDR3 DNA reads TGTGCCAGCAGCCAAGGGGCCGGCAGGGGTCAGCCCCAGCATTTT. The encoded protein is CASSQGAGRGQPQHF.

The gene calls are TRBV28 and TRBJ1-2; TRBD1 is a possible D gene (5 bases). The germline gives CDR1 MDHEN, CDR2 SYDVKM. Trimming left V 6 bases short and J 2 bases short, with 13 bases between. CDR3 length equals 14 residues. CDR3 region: CASRPAGINYGYTF. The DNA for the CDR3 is TGTGCCAGCAGACCCGCAGGGATAAACTATGGCTACACCTTC.

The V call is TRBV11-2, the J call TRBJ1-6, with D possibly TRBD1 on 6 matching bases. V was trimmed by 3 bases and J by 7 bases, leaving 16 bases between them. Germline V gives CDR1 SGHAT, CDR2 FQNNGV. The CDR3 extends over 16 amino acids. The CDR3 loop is CASSFGGGTENSPLHF. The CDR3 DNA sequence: TGTGCCAGCAGCTTTGGGGGCGGTACGGAAAATTCACCCCTCCACTTT.

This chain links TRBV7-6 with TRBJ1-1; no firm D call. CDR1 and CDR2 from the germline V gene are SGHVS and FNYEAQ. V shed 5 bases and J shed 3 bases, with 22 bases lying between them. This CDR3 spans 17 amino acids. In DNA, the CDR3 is TGTGCCAGCAGCCATCGCGCAGGCGGGAGTGTGGACACTGAAGCTTTCTTT. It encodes CASSHRAGGSVDTEAFF.

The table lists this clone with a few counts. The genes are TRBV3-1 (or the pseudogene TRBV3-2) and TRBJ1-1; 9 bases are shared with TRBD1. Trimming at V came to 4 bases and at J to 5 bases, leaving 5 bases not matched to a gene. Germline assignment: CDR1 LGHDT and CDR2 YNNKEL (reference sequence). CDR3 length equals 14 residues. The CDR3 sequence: CASSLRDRETEAFF. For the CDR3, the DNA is TGTGCCAGCAGCCTCCGGGACAGGGAGACTGAAGCTTTCTTT.

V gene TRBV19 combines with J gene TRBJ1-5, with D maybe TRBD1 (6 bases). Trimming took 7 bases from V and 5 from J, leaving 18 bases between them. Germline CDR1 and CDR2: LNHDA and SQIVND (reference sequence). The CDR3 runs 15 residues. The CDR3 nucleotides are TGTGCCAGTACCAAAGGACAGCTTCCTGATCAGCCCCAGCATTTT. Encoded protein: CASTKGQLPDQPQHF.

The CDR3 DNA is TGTGCCAGTAGTCCGTACGTAGGGACAGCCTCCTACAATGAGCAGTTCTTC. Protein: CASSPYVGTASYNEQFF. V and J are TRBV19 and TRBJ2-1, with TRBD1 matching over 7 bases. This CDR3 has 17 amino acids. Germline V gene data show CDR1 as LNHDA and CDR2 as SQIVND (reference sequence). Trimming at V came to 5 bases and at J to 0 bases, leaving 10 bases not matched to a gene. The full variable domain, completed using reference TRBV19 and TRBJ2-1, is DGGITQSPKYLFRKEGQNVTLSCEQNLNHDAMYWYRQDPGQGLRLIYYSQIVNDFQKGDIAEGYSVSREKKESFPLTVTSAQKNPTAFYLCASSPYVGTASYNEQFFGPGTRLTVL.

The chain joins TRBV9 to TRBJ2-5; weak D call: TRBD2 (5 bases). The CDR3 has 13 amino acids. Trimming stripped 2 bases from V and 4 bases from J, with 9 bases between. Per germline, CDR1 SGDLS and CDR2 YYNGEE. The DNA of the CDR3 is TGTGCCAGCAGCGTTCGAGGAGGAGAGACCCAGTACTTC. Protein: CASSVRGGETQYF.

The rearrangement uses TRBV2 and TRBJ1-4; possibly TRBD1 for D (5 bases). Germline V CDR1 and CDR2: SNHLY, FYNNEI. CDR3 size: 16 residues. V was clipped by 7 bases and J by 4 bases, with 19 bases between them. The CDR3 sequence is CASIIGAGALNEKLFF. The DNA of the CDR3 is TGTGCCAGCATCATTGGGGCAGGTGCCCTTAATGAAAAACTGTTTTTT.

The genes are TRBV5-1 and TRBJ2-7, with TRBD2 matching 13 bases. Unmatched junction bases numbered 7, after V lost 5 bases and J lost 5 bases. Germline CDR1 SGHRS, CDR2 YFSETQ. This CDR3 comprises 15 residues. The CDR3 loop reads CASSRTSGSFNEQYF. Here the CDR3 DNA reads TGCGCCAGCAGTAGGACTAGCGGGAGCTTCAACGAGCAGTACTTC.

The CDR3 reads CASKRGGSTDTQYF. The DNA of the CDR3 is TGTGCCAGCAAGAGGGGGGGGAGCACAGATACGCAGTATTTT. The chain recombines TRBV7-2 with TRBJ2-3; D is possibly TRBD2 (7 bases). The CDR3 length is 14 residues. The germline V and J ends were trimmed by 7 bases and 0 bases, with 11 bases remaining between them. Germline CDR1 is SGHTA and CDR2 is FQGNSA. Combining the CDR3 with reference TRBV7-2 and TRBJ2-3 gives the whole variable domain GAGVSQSPSNKVTEKGKDVELRCDPISGHTALYWYRQSLGQGLEFLIYFQGNSAPDKSGLPSDRFSAERTGGSVSTLTIQRTQQEDSAVYLCASKRGGSTDTQYFGPGTRLTVL.

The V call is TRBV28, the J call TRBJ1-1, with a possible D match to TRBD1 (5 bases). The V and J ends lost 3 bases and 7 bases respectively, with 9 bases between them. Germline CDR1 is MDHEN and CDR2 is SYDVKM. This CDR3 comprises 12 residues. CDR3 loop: CASSLKGFEAFF. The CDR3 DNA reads TGTGCCAGCAGTTTGAAGGGGTTTGAAGCTTTCTTT.

The CDR3: CAWSVGQISGNTIYF. DNA of the CDR3: TGTGCCTGGAGTGTGGGACAGATATCTGGAAACACCATATATTTT. The rearrangement joins TRBV30 to TRBJ1-3; 7 nucleotides line up with TRBD1. CDR1 GTSNPN and CDR2 SVGIG come from the germline V gene (reference sequence). There are 15 residues in the CDR3. J lost 1 base, V lost 0 bases, and 3 bases had no gene match.

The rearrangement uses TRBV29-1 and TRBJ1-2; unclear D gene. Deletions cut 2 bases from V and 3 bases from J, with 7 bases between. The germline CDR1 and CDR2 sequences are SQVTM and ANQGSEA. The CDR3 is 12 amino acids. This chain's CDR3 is CSVERTDYGYTF. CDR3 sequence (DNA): TGCAGCGTTGAAAGAACGGACTATGGCTACACCTTC.

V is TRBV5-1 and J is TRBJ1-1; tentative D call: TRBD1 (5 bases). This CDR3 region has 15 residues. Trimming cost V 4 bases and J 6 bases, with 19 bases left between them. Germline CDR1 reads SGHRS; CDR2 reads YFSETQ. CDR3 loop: CASSPYPLGGAEAFF. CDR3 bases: TGCGCCAGCAGCCCCTATCCACTGGGGGGGGCTGAAGCTTTCTTT. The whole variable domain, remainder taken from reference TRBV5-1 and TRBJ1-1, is KAGVTQTPRYLIKTRGQQVTLSCSPISGHRSVSWYQQTPGQGLQFLFEYFSETQRNKGNFPGRFSGRQFSNSRSEMNVSTLELGDSALYLCASSPYPLGGAEAFFGQGTRLTVV.

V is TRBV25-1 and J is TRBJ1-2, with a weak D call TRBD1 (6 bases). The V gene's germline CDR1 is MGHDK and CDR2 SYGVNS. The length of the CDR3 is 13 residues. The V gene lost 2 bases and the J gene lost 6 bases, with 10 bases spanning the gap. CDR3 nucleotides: TGTGCCAGCAGTGAAAAGACAGGCAATGGCTACACCTTC. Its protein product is CASSEKTGNGYTF.

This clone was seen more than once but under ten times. CDR3 amino acids: CASSMGQGGYEQYF. The CDR3 bases are TGTGCCAGCAGCATGGGACAGGGGGGATACGAGCAGTACTTC. The V and J genes are TRBV28 and TRBJ2-7, with 11 bases aligning to TRBD1. J lost 4 bases, V lost 6 bases, and 5 bases had no gene match. CDR1 and CDR2 from the germline V gene are MDHEN and SYDVKM. The CDR3 contains 14 residues. The full variable domain, rest sourced from reference TRBV28 and TRBJ2-7, is DVKVTQSSRYLVKRTGEKVFLECVQDMDHENMFWYRQDPGLGLRLIYFSYDVKMKEKGDIPEGYSVSREKKERFSLILESASTNQTSMYLCASSMGQGGYEQYFGPGTRLTVT.

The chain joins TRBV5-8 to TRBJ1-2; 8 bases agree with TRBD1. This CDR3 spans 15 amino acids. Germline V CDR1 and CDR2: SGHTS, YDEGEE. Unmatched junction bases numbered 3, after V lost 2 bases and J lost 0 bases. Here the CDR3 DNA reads TGTGCCAGCAGCTTAGGACAGGGTGCTAACTATGGCTACACCTTC. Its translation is CASSLGQGANYGYTF.

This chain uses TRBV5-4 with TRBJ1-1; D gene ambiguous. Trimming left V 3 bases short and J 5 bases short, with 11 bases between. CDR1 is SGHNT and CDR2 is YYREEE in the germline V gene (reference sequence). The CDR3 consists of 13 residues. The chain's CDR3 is CASSSPRVTEAFF. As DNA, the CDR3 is TGTGCCAGCAGCTCCCCCCGAGTAACTGAAGCTTTCTTT.

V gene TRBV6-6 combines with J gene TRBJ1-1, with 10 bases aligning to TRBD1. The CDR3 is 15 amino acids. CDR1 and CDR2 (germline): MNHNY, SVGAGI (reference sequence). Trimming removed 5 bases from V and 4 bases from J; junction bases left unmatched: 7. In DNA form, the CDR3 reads TGTGCCAGCAGTCGCCCAGGACAGGGGGGCACTGAAGCTTTCTTT. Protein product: CASSRPGQGGTEAFF.

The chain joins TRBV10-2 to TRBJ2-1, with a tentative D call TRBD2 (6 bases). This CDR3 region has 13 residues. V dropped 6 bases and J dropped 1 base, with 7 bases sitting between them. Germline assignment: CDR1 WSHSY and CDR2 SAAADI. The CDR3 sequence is CASSGGSYNEQFF. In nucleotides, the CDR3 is TGCGCCAGCAGCGGGGGATCCTACAATGAGCAGTTCTTC.